The present T cell receptor beta chain was sequenced within a study of shared clonotypes between healthy human individuals. From germline, CDR1 is LNHDA and CDR2 SQIVND (reference sequence). V was clipped by 9 bases and J by 2 bases, with 17 bases between them. The CDR3 totals 14 residues. Only in-frame clones appear in the TCRdb table, and some are missing; sequencing was by immunoSEQ multiplex PCR. This sample carries hundreds of thousands of clones, 85% to 95% of them seen once, and the ten largest clones take nearly 25%. Positive CCR7 selection of CD45RO-negative cells yielded the naive CD8 cells, and terminally differentiated effector memory CD45RA+ cells were excluded.

This TCR was sampled from a man aged 25-45 years in good health. This chain connects TRBV19 to TRBJ2-7, with a tentative D call TRBD1 (6 bases). The sample consisted of naive CD8+ T cells sorted from blood. The CDR3 sequence is CASGLTGSAYEQYF. CDR3 nucleotides: TGTGCCAGCGGACTTACAGGGTCGGCCTACGAGCAGTACTTC.